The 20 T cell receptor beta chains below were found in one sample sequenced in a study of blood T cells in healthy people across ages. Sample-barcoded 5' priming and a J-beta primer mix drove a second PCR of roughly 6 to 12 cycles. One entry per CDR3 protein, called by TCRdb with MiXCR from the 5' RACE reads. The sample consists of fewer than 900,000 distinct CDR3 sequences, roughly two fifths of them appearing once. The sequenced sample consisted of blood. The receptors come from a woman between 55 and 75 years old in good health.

The CDR3 region has the DNA TGTGCCAGCAGCTCGAAATCAGGGGGAAACATTCAGTACTTC. Amino acids: CASSSKSGGNIQYF. J is TRBJ2-4 and V is TRBV7-3; TRBD1 matches at 7 bases. The junction had 6 bases not matched to a gene; V was cut back by 4 bases and J by 6 bases. Germline CDR1 is SGHTA and CDR2 is FQGTGA. This CDR3 region has 14 residues.

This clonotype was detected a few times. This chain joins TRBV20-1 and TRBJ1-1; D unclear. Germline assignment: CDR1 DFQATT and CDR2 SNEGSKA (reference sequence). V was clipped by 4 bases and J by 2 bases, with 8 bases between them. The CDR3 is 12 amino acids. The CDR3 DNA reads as TGCAGTGCTACCTCCGCAAACACTGAAGCTTTCTTT. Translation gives CSATSANTEAFF.

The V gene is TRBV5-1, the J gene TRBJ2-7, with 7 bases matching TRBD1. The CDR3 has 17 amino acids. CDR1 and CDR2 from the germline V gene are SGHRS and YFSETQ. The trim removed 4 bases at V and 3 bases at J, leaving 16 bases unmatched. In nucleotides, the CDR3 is TGCGCCAGCAGCGACGGACAGGAACGCTCTCTCGACTACGAGCAGTACTTC. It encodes CASSDGQERSLDYEQYF.

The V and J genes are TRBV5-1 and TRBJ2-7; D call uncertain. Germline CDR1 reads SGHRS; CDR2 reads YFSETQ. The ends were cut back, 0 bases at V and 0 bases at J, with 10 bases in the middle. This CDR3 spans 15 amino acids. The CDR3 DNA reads TGCGCCAGCAGCTTGGAGCCCGGATACTCCTACGAGCAGTACTTC. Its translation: CASSLEPGYSYEQYF. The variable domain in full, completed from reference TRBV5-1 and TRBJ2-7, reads KAGVTQTPRYLIKTRGQQVTLSCSPISGHRSVSWYQQTPGQGLQFLFEYFSETQRNKGNFPGRFSGRQFSNSRSEMNVSTLELGDSALYLCASSLEPGYSYEQYFGPGTRLTVT.

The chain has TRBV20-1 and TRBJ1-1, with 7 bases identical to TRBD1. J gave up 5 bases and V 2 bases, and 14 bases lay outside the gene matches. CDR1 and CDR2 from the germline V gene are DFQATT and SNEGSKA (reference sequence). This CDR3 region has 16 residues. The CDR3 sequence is CSARTYQGGGWTEAFF. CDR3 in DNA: TGCAGTGCTAGAACCTACCAAGGAGGGGGCTGGACTGAAGCTTTCTTT.

CDR3 region: CASVPRGAGDTQYF. Here the CDR3 DNA reads TGCGCCAGCGTACCCAGGGGGGCCGGAGATACGCAGTATTTT. The chain has TRBV5-1 and TRBJ2-3, with D perhaps matching TRBD1 (7 bases). Germline V lookup: CDR1 SGHRS, CDR2 YFSETQ. V shed 7 bases and J shed 5 bases, with 17 bases lying between them. The CDR3 totals 14 residues.

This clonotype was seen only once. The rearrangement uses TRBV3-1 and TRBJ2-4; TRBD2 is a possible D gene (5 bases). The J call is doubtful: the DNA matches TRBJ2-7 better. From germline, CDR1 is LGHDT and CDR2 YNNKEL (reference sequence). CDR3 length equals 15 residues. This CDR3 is CASSRPERAGDEQYF. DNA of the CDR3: TGTGCCAGCAGCCGCCCGGAGAGGGCCGGAGACGAGCAGTACTTC.

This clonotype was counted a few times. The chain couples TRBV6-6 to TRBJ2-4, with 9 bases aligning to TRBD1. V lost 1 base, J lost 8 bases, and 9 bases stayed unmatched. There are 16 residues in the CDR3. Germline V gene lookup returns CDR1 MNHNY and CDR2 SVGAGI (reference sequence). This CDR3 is CASSYFRTGDQHIQYF. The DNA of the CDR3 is TGTGCCAGCAGTTACTTCAGGACAGGGGATCAGCACATTCAGTACTTC.

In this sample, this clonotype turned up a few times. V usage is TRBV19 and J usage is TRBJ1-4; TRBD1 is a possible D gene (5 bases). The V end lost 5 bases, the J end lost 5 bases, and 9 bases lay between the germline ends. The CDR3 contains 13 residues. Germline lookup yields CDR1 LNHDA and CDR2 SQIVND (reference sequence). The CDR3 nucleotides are TGTGCCAGTAGTCGATGGGGGAATGAAAAACTGTTTTTT. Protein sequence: CASSRWGNEKLFF.

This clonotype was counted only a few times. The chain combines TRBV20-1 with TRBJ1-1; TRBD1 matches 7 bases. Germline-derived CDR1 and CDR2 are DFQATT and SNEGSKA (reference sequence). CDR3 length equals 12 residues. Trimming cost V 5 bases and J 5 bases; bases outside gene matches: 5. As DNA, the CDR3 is TGCAGTGCTGGCCCGACAGGGACTGAAGCTTTCTTT. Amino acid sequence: CSAGPTGTEAFF.

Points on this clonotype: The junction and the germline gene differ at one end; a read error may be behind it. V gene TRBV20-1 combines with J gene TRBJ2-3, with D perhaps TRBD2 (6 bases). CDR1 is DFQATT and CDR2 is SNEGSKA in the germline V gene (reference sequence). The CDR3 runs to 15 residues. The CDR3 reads CSARDLETSTDAQYF. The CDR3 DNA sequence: TGCAGTGCTAGAGACTTAGAAACTAGCACAGATGCGCAGTATTTT.

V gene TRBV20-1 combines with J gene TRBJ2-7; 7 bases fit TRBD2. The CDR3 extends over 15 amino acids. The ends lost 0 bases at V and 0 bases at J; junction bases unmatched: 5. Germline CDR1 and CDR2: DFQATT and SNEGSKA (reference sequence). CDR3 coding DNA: TGCAGTGCTAGAGACCAAGCGGGGATCTCCTACGAGCAGTACTTC. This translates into CSARDQAGISYEQYF.

The CDR3 DNA reads TGTGCCAGCAGTTACTCGACAGAGTACGAGCAGTACTTC. It specifies CASSYSTEYEQYF. The chain has TRBV7-2 and TRBJ2-7; tentatively, D is TRBD1 (5 bases). The CDR3 loop spans 13 amino acids. V lost 6 bases and J lost 4, with 13 bases in between. CDR1 is SGHTA, CDR2 FQGNSA, per germline.

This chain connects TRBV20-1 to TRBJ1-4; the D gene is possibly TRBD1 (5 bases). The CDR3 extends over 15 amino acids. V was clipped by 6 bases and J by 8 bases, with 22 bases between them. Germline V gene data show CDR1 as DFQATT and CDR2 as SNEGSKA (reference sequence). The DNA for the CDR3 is TGCAGTGCCGCTAGGCCCACAGGCACGGGGGAAAAACTGTTTTTT. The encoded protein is CSAARPTGTGEKLFF.

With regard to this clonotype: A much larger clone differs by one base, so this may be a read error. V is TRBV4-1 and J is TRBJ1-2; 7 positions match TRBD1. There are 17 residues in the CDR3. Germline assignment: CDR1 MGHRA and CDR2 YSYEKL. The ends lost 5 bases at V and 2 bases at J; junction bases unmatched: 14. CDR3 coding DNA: TGCGCCAGCAGCGAAAACGGGGGCAGGGGGTTGAACTATGGCTACACCTTC. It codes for CASSENGGRGLNYGYTF.

Written as DNA, the CDR3 is TGTGCCAGCAGTGAAGCTGTGTGGCAGGGCTATCATGGCTACACCTTC. It codes for CASSEAVWQGYHGYTF. The chain uses TRBV2 and TRBJ1-2; possibly TRBD1 for D (5 bases). This CDR3 region has 16 residues. V lost 0 bases, J lost 6 bases, and 17 bases lay in between. Germline assignment: CDR1 SNHLY and CDR2 FYNNEI.

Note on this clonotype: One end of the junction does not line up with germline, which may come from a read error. The CDR3 is CAVSQDRYNQPQHF. CDR3 DNA: TGTGCCGTCAGCCAGGACCGTTACAATCAGCCCCAGCATTTT. The genes are TRBV10-3 and TRBJ1-5; D is ambiguous. The germline V gene has CDR1 ENHRY and CDR2 SYGVKD. The CDR3 is 14 amino acids.

The CDR3 reads CSARDLLWRGVQETQYF. In DNA, the CDR3 is TGCAGTGCTAGAGACCTCCTCTGGAGGGGGGTGCAAGAGACCCAGTACTTC. V usage is TRBV20-1 and J usage is TRBJ2-5; D might be TRBD1 or TRBD2, each matching 6 bases. Between the trimmed V and J ends, which lost 0 bases and 2 bases, there was a span of 19 bases. Germline loops: CDR1 DFQATT, CDR2 SNEGSKA (reference sequence). This CDR3 spans 17 amino acids.

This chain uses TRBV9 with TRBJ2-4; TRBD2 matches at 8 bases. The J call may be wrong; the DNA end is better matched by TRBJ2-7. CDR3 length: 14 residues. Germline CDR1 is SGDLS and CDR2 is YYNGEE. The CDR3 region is CASSAGTRASEQYF. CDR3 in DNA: TGTGCCAGCAGCGCCGGGACTAGGGCATCCGAGCAGTACTTC.

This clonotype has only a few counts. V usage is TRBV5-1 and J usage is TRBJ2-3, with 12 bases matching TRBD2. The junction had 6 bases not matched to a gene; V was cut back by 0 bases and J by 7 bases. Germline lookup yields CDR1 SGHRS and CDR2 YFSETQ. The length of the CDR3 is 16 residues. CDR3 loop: CASSLELAGGLHTQYF. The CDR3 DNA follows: TGCGCCAGCAGCTTGGAGCTAGCGGGAGGGCTGCATACGCAGTATTTT.